These 28 T cell receptor beta chains were all obtained from the same sample, sequenced in a study of cytomegalovirus exposure and HLA in healthy donors. 13 Jbeta primers and 60 Vbeta primers were used for the PCR. TCRdb's table, derived via immunoSEQ multiplex PCR, lists solely in-frame clones and lacks some. The sample yields around 150,000 clones, roughly 9.6% seen once. Sequencing used PBMCs. Receptors originate from a woman aged 40 to 49 in good health and CMV-seropositive.

V is TRBV11-2 and J is TRBJ2-7; TRBD2 aligns across 9 bases. CDR3 length: 16 amino acids. Germline V CDR1 and CDR2: SGHAT, FQNNGV. The trim removed 1 base at V and 2 bases at J, leaving 6 bases unmatched. CDR3 protein: CASSLGSGGIPYEQYF. The DNA for the CDR3 is TGTGCCAGCAGCTTAGGTAGCGGGGGAATCCCCTACGAGCAGTACTTC.

This clone was seen more than once but under ten times. The chain recombines TRBV5-1 with TRBJ1-1; 10 bases are a match to TRBD1. Trimming removed 3 bases from V and 5 bases from J; junction bases left unmatched: 10. The CDR3 has 16 amino acids. CDR1 is SGHRS, CDR2 YFSETQ, per germline. The CDR3 DNA follows: TGCGCCAGCAGCTGGAGGACAGGGGGAAGTGGTACTGAAGCTTTCTTT. It specifies CASSWRTGGSGTEAFF.

This chain uses TRBV5-1 with TRBJ2-2, with a weak D call TRBD2 (5 bases). The ends were cut back, 0 bases at V and 5 bases at J, with 11 bases in the middle. Per germline, CDR1 SGHRS and CDR2 YFSETQ. This CDR3 is 15 amino acids long. The chain's CDR3 is CASSLAVASTGELFF. CDR3 DNA: TGCGCCAGCAGCTTGGCCGTAGCGTCTACCGGGGAGCTGTTTTTT.

This chain uses TRBV5-1 with TRBJ1-1; possible D gene TRBD1, 5 bases. Trimming removed 4 bases from V and 0 bases from J, with 16 bases in between. CDR1 SGHRS and CDR2 YFSETQ come from the germline V gene. The CDR3 runs 16 residues. The CDR3 DNA reads TGCGCCAGCAGCCTAACAGGACCAGGTATGAACACTGAAGCTTTCTTT. Protein product: CASSLTGPGMNTEAFF.

CDR3 residues: CASSSPGRGYYGYTF. The CDR3 DNA is TGTGCCAGCAGTTCGCCCGGCAGGGGGTACTATGGCTACACCTTC. The chain employs TRBV27 and TRBJ1-2; TRBD1 agrees at 7 bases. After removal of 4 bases from V and 3 bases from J, the junction contained 8 bases not matched to a gene. This CDR3 is built from 15 residues. CDR1 is MNHEY, CDR2 SMNVEV, per germline (reference sequence).

There are a few counts of this clone. This sequence joins TRBV9 and TRBJ1-3; D possibly corresponds to TRBD1 (5 bases). The CDR3 is made up of 17 amino acids. The germline V gene has CDR1 SGDLS and CDR2 YYNGEE. V lost 0 bases, J lost 3 bases, and 16 bases lay in between. The CDR3 region is CASSVGGVSGGGNTIYF. In DNA form, the CDR3 reads TGTGCCAGCAGCGTAGGAGGGGTGTCCGGGGGTGGAAACACCATATATTTT.

This sequence joins TRBV27 and TRBJ1-2; tentative D call: TRBD1 (6 bases). V gave up 7 bases and J gave up 5 bases, with 17 bases separating them. The CDR3 is 14 residues long. Per the germline V gene, CDR1 is MNHEY and CDR2 is SMNVEV (reference sequence). CDR3 residues: CASTSGGARYGYTF. DNA of the CDR3: TGTGCCAGCACCTCTGGGGGGGCTAGGTATGGCTACACCTTC.

Here the CDR3 reads CASSLAKGTGGETQYF. CDR3 nucleotide sequence: TGCGCCAGCAGCTTGGCCAAGGGGACAGGGGGCGAGACCCAGTACTTC. The chain recombines TRBV5-1 with TRBJ2-5; 12 bases are shared with TRBD1. CDR3 length: 16 residues. V gave up 0 bases and J gave up 5 bases; unmatched junction bases: 5. The germline gives CDR1 SGHRS, CDR2 YFSETQ.

This chain joins TRBV4-3 and TRBJ2-7; 8 bases line up with TRBD1. CDR1 and CDR2 (germline): LGHNA, YSLEER. The CDR3 is 16 amino acids. Trimming at V came to 3 bases and at J to 4 bases, leaving 11 bases not matched to a gene. CDR3 amino acids: CASSHDWTGRQYEQYF. The CDR3 region has the DNA TGCGCCAGCAGCCATGACTGGACAGGGCGTCAATACGAGCAGTACTTC.

This clone came up a few times. The chain combines TRBV6-1 with TRBJ1-5, with 7 bases that match TRBD1. The germline CDR1 and CDR2 sequences are MNHNS and SASEGT. J lost 0 bases, V lost 1 base, and 3 bases had no gene match. The CDR3 spans 16 residues. CDR3 residues: CASSEGGTVSNQPQHF. The CDR3 nucleotides are TGTGCCAGCAGTGAAGGCGGGACAGTTAGCAATCAGCCCCAGCATTTT.

This clone has more than one count but fewer than ten. V gene TRBV5-1 combines with J gene TRBJ2-7, with 7 bases aligning to TRBD1. CDR3 size: 15 residues. Germline CDR1 is SGHRS and CDR2 is YFSETQ. V gave up 7 bases and J gave up 3 bases; unmatched junction bases: 13. Here the CDR3 reads CASRPRTGAFYEQYF. The CDR3 nucleotides are TGCGCCAGCCGGCCCCGGACAGGAGCTTTCTACGAGCAGTACTTC. The whole variable domain, filled in from reference TRBV5-1 and TRBJ2-7, reads KAGVTQTPRYLIKTRGQQVTLSCSPISGHRSVSWYQQTPGQGLQFLFEYFSETQRNKGNFPGRFSGRQFSNSRSEMNVSTLELGDSALYLCASRPRTGAFYEQYFGPGTRLTVT.

This clone came up a few times. The gene calls are TRBV5-1 and TRBJ2-3; TRBD2 agrees at 13 bases. Germline V gives CDR1 SGHRS, CDR2 YFSETQ. V dropped 4 bases and J dropped 2; count of bases not matched to a gene: 10. CDR3 length: 18 amino acids. The chain's CDR3 is CASSQGLAGVPFTDTQYF. The CDR3 DNA follows: TGCGCCAGCAGCCAAGGACTAGCGGGGGTTCCCTTCACAGATACGCAGTATTTT.

The chain joins TRBV7-9 to TRBJ1-5; possibly TRBD1 for D (6 bases). CDR1 SEHNR and CDR2 FQNEAQ come from the germline V gene (reference sequence). The V end lost 1 base, the J end lost 5 bases, and 9 bases lay between the germline ends. The length of the CDR3 is 14 residues. The DNA of the CDR3 is TGTGCCAGCAGCTTAGAACCAGGGGATCAGCCCCAGCATTTT. This translates into CASSLEPGDQPQHF. The variable domain in full, completed from reference TRBV7-9 and TRBJ1-5, reads DTGVSQNPRHKITKRGQNVTFRCDPISEHNRLYWYRQTLGQGPEFLTYFQNEAQLEKSRLLSDRFSAERPKGSFSTLEIQRTEQGDSAMYLCASSLEPGDQPQHFGDGTRLSIL.

This clone appeared a few times. The V call is TRBV5-6, the J call TRBJ1-2; 9 bases match TRBD1. The CDR3 totals 14 residues. The V segment lost 4 bases and the J segment 6 bases; nucleotides outside the gene matches: 7. Germline lookup yields CDR1 SGHDT and CDR2 YYEEEE. CDR3 protein: CASSNDRGSHGYTF. The CDR3 DNA reads TGTGCCAGCAGCAACGACAGGGGGTCTCATGGCTACACCTTC. The full variable domain, with the rest looked up from reference TRBV5-6 and TRBJ1-2, is DAGVTQSPTHLIKTRGQQVTLRCSPKSGHDTVSWYQQALGQGPQFIFQYYEEEERQRGNFPDRFSGHQFPNYSSELNVNALLLGDSALYLCASSNDRGSHGYTFGSGTRLTVV.

V gene TRBV6-1 combines with J gene TRBJ2-5, with 10 nucleotides matching TRBD1. Germline loops: CDR1 MNHNS, CDR2 SASEGT. The V gene end was trimmed by 6 bases and the J gene end by 0 bases; junction bases not matched to a gene: 1. CDR3 length equals 14 residues. DNA for the CDR3: TGTGCCAGCAGGGGACAGGGGTACCAAGAGACCCAGTACTTC. Its translation is CASRGQGYQETQYF.

The gene calls are TRBV6-5 and TRBJ2-7; 7 nucleotides match TRBD2. This CDR3 spans 12 amino acids. The germline CDR1 and CDR2 sequences are MNHEY and SVGAGI. The trim removed 5 bases at V and 10 bases at J, leaving 8 bases unmatched. The CDR3 loop is CASSGMGGDQYF. CDR3 DNA: TGTGCCAGCAGTGGAATGGGGGGGGACCAGTACTTC.

The V gene is TRBV9, the J gene TRBJ2-7, with TRBD1 matching over 7 bases. CDR3 size: 16 residues. Trimming removed 0 bases from V and 0 bases from J; junction bases left unmatched: 6. Germline V lookup: CDR1 SGDLS, CDR2 YYNGEE. The CDR3 DNA reads as TGTGCCAGCAGCGTAGAGGGGACAGAGCTCTCCTACGAGCAGTACTTC. It codes for CASSVEGTELSYEQYF.

This clone showed up just a few times. V usage is TRBV20-1 and J usage is TRBJ2-3, with TRBD1 matching over 7 bases. The V segment lost 5 bases and the J segment 9 bases; nucleotides outside the gene matches: 5. The CDR3 is 11 amino acids. Looked up from germline, CDR1 is DFQATT and CDR2 is SNEGSKA (reference sequence). The CDR3 DNA reads TGCAGTGCTCCTACAGGGGACACGCAGTATTTT. This encodes CSAPTGDTQYF.

In this sample, this clone turned up a few times. The chain recombines TRBV28 with TRBJ1-4; TRBD1 matches 7 bases. Trimming cost V 1 base and J 8 bases; bases outside gene matches: 7. The germline V gene encodes CDR1 MDHEN and CDR2 SYDVKM. The CDR3 spans 15 residues. In DNA form, the CDR3 reads TGTGCCAGCAGTTTATCGACCACAGGGGAAGAAAAACTGTTTTTT. It specifies CASSLSTTGEEKLFF.

This clone was seen more than once but under ten times. This chain joins TRBV4-1 and TRBJ1-5, with D possibly TRBD1 on 5 matching bases. The CDR3 is 17 residues long. CDR1 MGHRA and CDR2 YSYEKL come from the germline V gene. The ends were cut back, 0 bases at V and 0 bases at J, with 12 bases in the middle. The CDR3 region is CASSQDERGYSNQPQHF. CDR3 sequence (DNA): TGCGCCAGCAGCCAAGATGAGCGGGGCTATAGCAATCAGCCCCAGCATTTT.

This clone was counted only a few times. The genes are TRBV5-4 and TRBJ1-1; D unclear. From germline, CDR1 is SGHNT and CDR2 YYREEE (reference sequence). The CDR3 has 12 residues. Trimming left V 7 bases short and J 3 bases short, with 10 bases between. The DNA for the CDR3 is TGTGCCAGCGGTACCCAGGACACTGAAGCTTTCTTT. This gives the protein CASGTQDTEAFF.

A few counts support this clone. The chain uses TRBV7-6 and TRBJ2-2, with D tentatively TRBD1 (5 bases). Germline values: CDR1 SGHVS, CDR2 FNYEAQ. CDR3 length: 16 amino acids. The V and J ends lost 5 bases and 0 bases respectively, with 13 bases between them. Written as DNA, the CDR3 is TGTGCCAGCAGCCCATCCTTAGGGGCGAACACCGGGGAGCTGTTTTTT. This encodes CASSPSLGANTGELFF.

With regard to this clone: At one end the junction does not follow the germline gene, possibly because of a read error. The sample holds other DNA sequences that translate to the same CDR3. The chain has TRBV7-9 and TRBJ1-1; TRBD1 might be the D (6 bases). The germline gives CDR1 SEHNR, CDR2 FQNEAQ (reference sequence). The CDR3 length is 12 residues. CDR3 nucleotide sequence: TGTGCAAGCAGCATACAGGGATTTGAAGCTTTCTTT. It is translated as CASSIQGFEAFF.

This clone has at least ten counts. The rearrangement joins TRBV7-2 to TRBJ2-6; 11 nucleotides agree with TRBD2. V lost 0 bases to trimming and J lost 1 base; unmatched junction nucleotides: 5. The CDR3 has 19 residues. Germline V CDR1 and CDR2: SGHTA, FQGNSA. Here the CDR3 reads CASSLAVAGGPSGANVLTF. The CDR3 DNA reads TGTGCCAGCAGCTTAGCTGTAGCGGGGGGGCCGTCTGGGGCCAACGTCCTGACTTTC.

V is TRBV29-1 and J is TRBJ1-2; possible D gene TRBD1, 6 bases. Germline lookup yields CDR1 SQVTM and CDR2 ANQGSEA. This CDR3 spans 12 amino acids. V was trimmed by 2 bases and J by 7 bases, leaving 11 bases between them. The CDR3 sequence: CSVERGMGGYTF. CDR3 bases: TGCAGCGTTGAAAGGGGGATGGGTGGCTACACCTTC.

This clone came up a few times. This chain links TRBV4-3 with TRBJ2-1; D gene uncertain. Trimming left V 0 bases short and J 13 bases short, with 7 bases between. Germline V gene lookup returns CDR1 LGHNA and CDR2 YSLEER. The CDR3 contains 11 residues. The CDR3 sequence: CASSQDRRQFF. In nucleotides, the CDR3 is TGCGCCAGCAGCCAAGATCGTCGTCAGTTCTTC.

This clone was counted a few times. The rearrangement links TRBV6-5 to TRBJ2-5; D is perhaps TRBD2 (6 bases). Trimming cost V 2 bases and J 2 bases, with 12 bases left between them. Germline CDR1 is MNHEY and CDR2 is SVGAGI. This CDR3 has 15 amino acids. CDR3 nucleotides: TGTGCCAGCAGTTACGCGGGGCAGCGACAAGAGACCCAGTACTTC. Its translation is CASSYAGQRQETQYF.

This clone was detected a few times. J is TRBJ2-7 and V is TRBV7-2, with D maybe TRBD2 (6 bases). V lost 1 base to trimming and J lost 6 bases, with 10 bases between them. CDR1 is SGHTA, CDR2 FQGNSA, per germline. The CDR3 runs 13 residues. CDR3 in amino acids: CASSLDPAGEQYF. CDR3 nucleotide sequence: TGTGCCAGCAGCTTAGATCCAGCGGGCGAGCAGTACTTC.